The 20 T cell receptor beta chains listed next were all sequenced from one sample in a study of blood T cell repertoires in COVID-19 (dated by TCRdb to about 2020). The method was the immunoSEQ multiplex PCR assay. The table comes from immuneACCESS by way of TCRdb, which keeps in-frame sequences with V and J called. Part of the clones is missing from these tables; in studies checked, under half for an unresolved V gene and the rest for unknown reasons. The sample contains about 220,000 clones, roughly 75% of them found a single time. Approximately 6.6% of the sample lies in the top ten. The sequencing input was peripheral blood. The receptors here all came from a woman in her sixties or seventies with acute or convalescent COVID-19.

The rearrangement links TRBV6-1 to TRBJ1-1; 7 bases fit TRBD1. V lost 6 bases, J lost 6 bases, and 4 bases stayed unmatched. The CDR3 runs 12 residues. Germline lookup yields CDR1 MNHNS and CDR2 SASEGT. CDR3 residues: CASSAGGPEAFF. The CDR3 DNA sequence: TGTGCCAGCAGCGCAGGGGGGCCTGAAGCTTTCTTT.

This chain connects TRBV30 to TRBJ1-2; tentative D call: TRBD1 (6 bases). In germline, CDR1 is GTSNPN, CDR2 SVGIG (reference sequence). With 4 bases removed from V and 8 bases from J, the gap between germline ends came to 17 bases. The CDR3 consists of 13 residues. CDR3 region: CAWNTGGASGYTF. The DNA for the CDR3 is TGTGCCTGGAATACGGGGGGGGCTTCAGGCTACACCTTC.

The CDR3 bases are TGTGCCAGCAGACAGACAGGGGAGGGTTACAATGAGCAGTTCTTC. Translating it yields CASRQTGEGYNEQFF. The chain employs TRBV5-4 and TRBJ2-1; perhaps TRBD1 as D (8 bases). The CDR3 has 15 amino acids. Germline V CDR1 and CDR2: SGHNT, YYREEE (reference sequence). V was pared by 5 bases and J by 4 bases, with 16 bases between. The variable domain in full, completed from reference TRBV5-4 and TRBJ2-1, reads ETGVTQSPTHLIKTRGQQVTLRCSSQSGHNTVSWYQQALGQGPQFIFQYYREEENGRGNFPPRFSGLQFPNYSSELNVNALELDDSALYLCASRQTGEGYNEQFFGPGTRLTVL.

This sequence joins TRBV27 and TRBJ2-3; TRBD2 matches at 8 bases. Per germline, CDR1 MNHEY and CDR2 SMNVEV (reference sequence). CDR3 size: 16 residues. V shed 5 bases, J shed 4 bases, and the junction held 11 bases outside the gene matches. The CDR3 loop reads CASSPRGGTSADTQYF. The CDR3 nucleotides read TGTGCCAGCAGTCCCCGAGGAGGGACTAGTGCAGATACGCAGTATTTT.

This clone was seen only a few times. This chain joins TRBV3-1 (or the pseudogene TRBV3-2) and TRBJ1-6; maybe TRBD1 (5 bases). The V end was cut by 8 bases, the J end by 10 bases, with 9 bases between. The CDR3 sequence is 11 residues long. Germline assignment: CDR1 LGHDT and CDR2 YNNKEL (reference sequence). The CDR3 coding sequence is TGTGCCAGCTCAAGGGGCTCACCCCTCCACTTT. Encoded protein: CASSRGSPLHF.

V and J are TRBV7-8 and TRBJ2-2; 9 bases map to TRBD1. The junction had 9 bases not matched to a gene; V was cut back by 5 bases and J by 8 bases. The CDR3 has 15 residues. Germline lookup yields CDR1 SGHVS and CDR2 FQNEAQ. This CDR3 reads CASSQRQGGSGELFF. CDR3 bases: TGTGCCAGCAGCCAGCGACAGGGGGGGTCGGGGGAGCTGTTTTTT.

V gene TRBV2 combines with J gene TRBJ1-2; 9 bases line up with TRBD1. The trim removed 6 bases at V and 8 bases at J, leaving 7 bases unmatched. The V gene's germline CDR1 is SNHLY and CDR2 FYNNEI. CDR3 length: 13 amino acids. This chain's CDR3 is CASSADRGRGYTF. CDR3 DNA: TGTGCCAGCAGCGCAGACAGGGGGAGAGGCTACACCTTC. The full variable domain, completed using reference TRBV2 and TRBJ1-2, is EPEVTQTPSHQVTQMGQEVILRCVPISNHLYFYWYRQILGQKVEFLVSFYNNEISEKSEIFDDQFSVERPDGSNFTLKIRSTKLEDSAMYFCASSADRGRGYTFGSGTRLTVV.

V gene TRBV6-5 combines with J gene TRBJ2-5; perhaps TRBD2 as D (6 bases). CDR1 is MNHEY, CDR2 SVGAGI, per germline. Trimming cost V 0 bases and J 5 bases, with 16 bases left between them. The CDR3 sequence is 16 residues long. This chain's CDR3 is CASSYSSPGLAETQYF. The CDR3, as DNA: TGTGCCAGCAGTTACTCTAGCCCAGGTCTAGCGGAGACCCAGTACTTC.

The rearrangement uses TRBV4-3 and TRBJ2-1; 8 bases match TRBD2. Looked up from germline, CDR1 is LGHNA and CDR2 is YSLEER. The CDR3 runs to 19 residues. Losses at the gene ends were 2 bases for V and 0 bases for J; bases not matched to a gene: 12. The CDR3 sequence: CASSQRPSGLYSSYNEQFF. The CDR3 coding sequence is TGCGCCAGCAGCCAAAGGCCTAGCGGGCTTTACAGCTCCTACAATGAGCAGTTCTTC.

The chain carries TRBV3-1 (or the pseudogene TRBV3-2) and TRBJ1-3, with no clear D. This CDR3 has 15 amino acids. CDR1 and CDR2 (germline): LGHDT, YNNKEL (reference sequence). Trimming removed 4 bases at V and 2 bases at J, with 12 bases between. Here the CDR3 DNA reads TGTGCCAGCAGCCTCCGGGGTGAACCTGGAAACACCATATATTTT. Protein product: CASSLRGEPGNTIYF.

This chain joins TRBV15 and TRBJ2-5; a possible D gene is TRBD2 (5 bases). The CDR3 sequence is 16 residues long. Deletions cut 1 base from V and 4 bases from J, with 16 bases between. Germline lookup yields CDR1 LNHNV and CDR2 YYDKDF (reference sequence). The CDR3 DNA follows: TGTGCCACCAGCAGAGGGCTCGGGGTGGTTGGAGAGACCCAGTACTTC. Translating it yields CATSRGLGVVGETQYF.

This sequence joins TRBV4-1 and TRBJ2-5, with D tentatively TRBD2 (7 bases). CDR1 and CDR2 (germline): MGHRA, YSYEKL. The CDR3 totals 18 residues. With 4 bases removed from V and 4 bases from J, the gap between germline ends came to 25 bases. CDR3 nucleotide sequence: TGCGCCAGCAGCCCGAGGTTACTTAGGAGGGGGGGCCCAGAGACCCAGTACTTC. It is translated as CASSPRLLRRGGPETQYF.

V and J are TRBV6-2 or TRBV6-3 and TRBJ2-2, with D possibly TRBD2 on 6 matching bases. There are 15 residues in the CDR3. CDR1 and CDR2 from the germline V gene are MNHEY and SVGEGT. V was pared by 2 bases and J by 4 bases, with 11 bases between. The CDR3 region has the DNA TGTGCCAGCAGTTACCCGACTAGGTCCACCGGGGAGCTGTTTTTT. This translates into CASSYPTRSTGELFF.

The rearrangement joins TRBV20-1 to TRBJ2-7, with no clear D. With 3 bases removed from V and 4 bases from J, the gap between germline ends came to 13 bases. CDR3 size: 13 residues. Germline-derived CDR1 and CDR2 are DFQATT and SNEGSKA (reference sequence). The CDR3 DNA is TGCAGTGCTAGTAACTCGTTGAGGTACGAGCAGTACTTC. Protein: CSASNSLRYEQYF.

V usage is TRBV4-1 and J usage is TRBJ2-3; 9 bases line up with TRBD2. This CDR3 spans 17 amino acids. After removal of 1 base from V and 5 bases from J, the junction contained 10 bases not matched to a gene. In germline, CDR1 is MGHRA, CDR2 YSYEKL. The CDR3 here is CASSQVGSGGYEDTQYF. CDR3 nucleotide sequence: TGCGCCAGCAGCCAAGTGGGAAGCGGGGGGTATGAAGATACGCAGTATTTT.

The rearrangement uses TRBV4-1 and TRBJ2-5; D remains unclear. This CDR3 is built from 14 residues. V lost 0 bases, J lost 3 bases, and 8 bases lay in between. In germline, CDR1 is MGHRA, CDR2 YSYEKL. CDR3 sequence reads: CASSQDGLKETQYF. The CDR3 region has the DNA TGCGCCAGCAGCCAAGATGGTCTAAAAGAGACCCAGTACTTC.

This clone was seen at least ten times. The rearrangement joins TRBV14 to TRBJ1-1; D call uncertain. Germline V gene data show CDR1 as SGHDN and CDR2 as FVKESK. The CDR3 is made up of 12 amino acids. Trimming cost V 0 bases and J 8 bases, with 7 bases left between them. The CDR3, as DNA: TGTGCCAGCAGCCAAGATAGCCGGGAAGCTTTCTTT. Its protein is CASSQDSREAFF. Using reference TRBV14 and TRBJ1-1 for the parts outside the CDR3, the full variable domain is EAGVTQFPSHSVIEKGQTVTLRCDPISGHDNLYWYRRVMGKEIKFLLHFVKESKQDESGMPNNRFLAERTGGTYSTLKVQPAELEDSGVYFCASSQDSREAFFGQGTRLTVV.

This chain uses TRBV11-3 with TRBJ2-3, with 13 bases aligning to TRBD2. J was trimmed by 6 bases and V by 2 bases; bases with no gene match: 8. The CDR3 spans 17 residues. Looked up from germline, CDR1 is SGHNT and CDR2 is YENEEA. CDR3: CASSLSRRLAGGDTQYF. In nucleotides, the CDR3 is TGTGCCAGCAGCTTATCTCGGCGACTAGCGGGGGGCGATACGCAGTATTTT.

This sequence joins TRBV5-4 and TRBJ2-7, with 8 positions matching TRBD2. Germline V gene data show CDR1 as SGHNT and CDR2 as YYREEE (reference sequence). This CDR3 has 15 residues. The V and J ends lost 0 bases and 1 base, in that order; junction bases with no gene match: 3. As DNA, the CDR3 is TGTGCCAGCAGCTTGGGAGGGACTAGGTCCTACGAGCAGTACGTC. It encodes CASSLGGTRSYEQYV.

The CDR3 coding sequence is TGCGCCAGCAGCTTTTTACAGGGGAGTTCAGATACGCAGTATTTT. It specifies CASSFLQGSSDTQYF. The chain uses TRBV5-1 and TRBJ2-3, with 7 bases identical to TRBD1. The V gene's germline CDR1 is SGHRS and CDR2 YFSETQ. Unmatched junction bases numbered 7, after V lost 2 bases and J lost 4 bases. CDR3 length: 15 amino acids.